The present entry profiles one T cell receptor beta chain with its context. The data originate from a study of blood T cell repertoires in COVID-19. Study-level background: Acute and convalescent COVID-19 samples came from the United States, Italy and Spain.

Generated by immunoSEQ multiplex PCR, the TCRdb table keeps only in-frame clones and is missing some. The repertoire holds 150,000 to 200,000 clones, with more than 75% as singletons. The source material was peripheral blood. This TCR was recovered from a woman in her forties with COVID-19, enrolled during active disease.

The CDR3, as DNA: TGTGCCAGCAGCCTGCAGTTGGCTAGCGGGGGGCGCGGGGAGCTGTTTTTT. Amino acid sequence: CASSLQLASGGRGELFF. The chain has TRBV9 and TRBJ2-2, with TRBD2 identical over 11 bases. Trimming took 4 bases from V and 7 from J; bases not matched to a gene: 12. The CDR3 spans 17 residues. CDR1 is SGDLS and CDR2 is YYNGEE in the germline V gene.